Each of the 14 T cell receptor beta chains below was sequenced from the same sample in a study of blood T cell repertoires in COVID-19. Clones were read by immunoSEQ multiplex PCR, and TCRdb kept only the in-frame ones, dropping some. The sample holds roughly 200,000 clones; roughly 85% are singletons and the top ten take 6.2%. What was sequenced was PBMCs or T cells enriched from blood (not recorded which). These receptors came from a man aged 40-55 years who had recovered from COVID-19.

The gene calls are TRBV9 and TRBJ1-6; the D is unclear. This CDR3 region has 15 residues. Trimming took 2 bases from V and 6 from J, leaving 12 bases between them. Per the germline V gene, CDR1 is SGDLS and CDR2 is YYNGEE. Here the CDR3 reads CASSVGGYGNSPLHF. CDR3 nucleotides: TGTGCCAGCAGCGTCGGCGGCTACGGTAATTCACCCCTCCACTTT.

This clone occurred once. V usage is TRBV28 and J usage is TRBJ2-3; D gene uncertain. Germline CDR1 is MDHEN and CDR2 is SYDVKM. V shed 4 bases and J shed 0 bases, with 8 bases lying between them. CDR3 length: 14 amino acids. CDR3 in DNA: TGTGCCAGCAGTTCCCTACCAAGCACAGATACGCAGTATTTT. Its translation: CASSSLPSTDTQYF. Looking up the rest from reference TRBV28 and TRBJ2-3 gives the full variable domain: DVKVTQSSRYLVKRTGEKVFLECVQDMDHENMFWYRQDPGLGLRLIYFSYDVKMKEKGDIPEGYSVSREKKERFSLILESASTNQTSMYLCASSSLPSTDTQYFGPGTRLTVL.

The CDR3 DNA sequence: TGTGCCAGTAGTATAGGGGACAGGGTTTATAATTCACCCCTCCACTTT. Amino acid sequence: CASSIGDRVYNSPLHF. V is TRBV19 and J is TRBJ1-6; TRBD1 aligns across 9 bases. The CDR3 is 16 residues long. Trimming at V came to 1 base and at J to 4 bases, leaving 2 bases not matched to a gene. Per germline, CDR1 LNHDA and CDR2 SQIVND (reference sequence).

The chain is built from TRBV9 and TRBJ1-1, with D possibly TRBD1 on 5 matching bases. V was pared by 0 bases and J by 1 base, with 10 bases between. Germline V gene sequence: CDR1 SGDLS, CDR2 YYNGEE. CDR3 length equals 15 residues. The CDR3 sequence is CASSVDGARNTEAFF. CDR3 in DNA: TGTGCCAGCAGCGTAGATGGGGCTCGGAACACTGAAGCTTTCTTT.

The chain couples TRBV7-9 to TRBJ2-7; 7 bases fit TRBD1. With 5 bases clipped from V and 2 bases from J, the junction kept 6 bases outside the gene matches. The CDR3 covers 14 residues. The germline V gene has CDR1 SEHNR and CDR2 FQNEAQ (reference sequence). CDR3 in amino acids: CASSTQTGTYEQYF. For the CDR3, the DNA is TGTGCCAGCAGCACGCAGACAGGGACCTACGAGCAGTACTTC. The full variable domain, in which reference TRBV7-9 and TRBJ2-7 provide the parts outside the CDR3, is DTGVSQNPRHKITKRGQNVTFRCDPISEHNRLYWYRQTLGQGPEFLTYFQNEAQLEKSRLLSDRFSAERPKGSFSTLEIQRTEQGDSAMYLCASSTQTGTYEQYFGPGTRLTVT.

The V gene is TRBV24-1, the J gene TRBJ2-3; tentatively, D is TRBD1 (6 bases). The CDR3 is made up of 15 amino acids. In germline, CDR1 is KGHDR, CDR2 SFDVKD. V dropped 2 bases and J dropped 0 bases, with 8 bases sitting between them. The CDR3 is CATSDSRGSTDTQYF. The CDR3 DNA sequence: TGTGCCACCAGTGATTCCAGGGGAAGCACAGATACGCAGTATTTT.

The chain combines TRBV9 with TRBJ1-2, with D perhaps TRBD1 (5 bases). Between the trimmed V and J ends, which lost 3 bases and 0 bases, there was a span of 12 bases. CDR1 is SGDLS, CDR2 YYNGEE, per germline. The CDR3 loop spans 15 amino acids. The CDR3 DNA follows: TGTGCCAGCAGCGATCCGGGCAGGGCTAACTATGGCTACACCTTC. It codes for CASSDPGRANYGYTF. The whole variable domain, remainder taken from reference TRBV9 and TRBJ1-2, is DSGVTQTPKHLITATGQRVTLRCSPRSGDLSVYWYQQSLDQGLQFLIQYYNGEERAKGNILERFSAQQFPDLHSELNLSSLELGDSALYFCASSDPGRANYGYTFGSGTRLTVV.

The chain joins TRBV7-9 to TRBJ1-4; D is unclear. Trimming cost V 0 bases and J 7 bases, with 6 bases left between them. This CDR3 comprises 13 residues. In germline, CDR1 is SEHNR, CDR2 FQNEAQ (reference sequence). CDR3 nucleotides: TGTGCCAGCAGCTTAGCCCGGGGTGAAAAACTGTTTTTT. It codes for CASSLARGEKLFF.

This chain uses TRBV2 with TRBJ2-5; 10 positions match TRBD2. Looked up from germline, CDR1 is SNHLY and CDR2 is FYNNEI. CDR3 length equals 14 residues. V lost 8 bases to trimming and J lost 4 bases; unmatched junction nucleotides: 7. CDR3: CASGPGLALETQYF. The CDR3 DNA sequence: TGTGCCAGCGGCCCGGGACTAGCGTTAGAGACCCAGTACTTC. The whole variable domain, remainder taken from reference TRBV2 and TRBJ2-5, is EPEVTQTPSHQVTQMGQEVILRCVPISNHLYFYWYRQILGQKVEFLVSFYNNEISEKSEIFDDQFSVERPDGSNFTLKIRSTKLEDSAMYFCASGPGLALETQYFGPGTRLLVL.

V usage is TRBV5-4 and J usage is TRBJ1-6, with D tentatively TRBD1 (6 bases). Between the trimmed V and J ends, which lost 3 bases and 4 bases, there was a span of 14 bases. This CDR3 has 16 residues. Germline CDR1 and CDR2: SGHNT and YYREEE (reference sequence). This CDR3 reads CASSSYKQGYNSPLHF. CDR3 bases: TGTGCCAGCAGCTCCTATAAACAGGGTTATAATTCACCCCTCCACTTT.

This rearrangement joins TRBV11-2 to TRBJ2-3; D gene uncertain. From germline, CDR1 is SGHAT and CDR2 FQNNGV. The CDR3 is 14 residues long. The V end was cut by 5 bases, the J end by 1 base, with 10 bases between. CDR3 sequence reads: CASSEAMGTDTQYF. The CDR3 nucleotides read TGTGCCAGCAGCGAAGCCATGGGCACAGATACGCAGTATTTT.

This clone has only one observation. This chain links TRBV6-2 or TRBV6-3 with TRBJ1-2, with D hard to call. The CDR3 runs 14 residues. V was trimmed by 5 bases and J by 6 bases, leaving 16 bases between them. From germline, CDR1 is MNHEY and CDR2 SVGEGT. The CDR3 sequence is CASSEIGERDGYTF. CDR3 coding DNA: TGTGCCAGCAGTGAGATCGGGGAGAGGGATGGCTACACCTTC.

This clone occurred many times. The V and J genes are TRBV29-1 and TRBJ2-5; tentative D call: TRBD1 (5 bases). In germline, CDR1 is SQVTM, CDR2 ANQGSEA. The CDR3 consists of 13 residues. V dropped 5 bases and J dropped 1 base, with 11 bases sitting between them. The CDR3 protein is CSVPSDSQETQYF. CDR3 DNA sequence: TGCAGCGTTCCCTCCGACAGCCAAGAGACCCAGTACTTC.

The chain employs TRBV12-3 or TRBV12-4 and TRBJ1-3, with 7 bases fitting TRBD1. V shed 6 bases and J 4 bases; nucleotides not matched to a gene: 3. This CDR3 is built from 13 residues. The DNA of the CDR3 is TGTGCCAGCAGGCAGGGGGGCGGAAACACCATATATTTT. The encoded protein is CASRQGGGNTIYF.